This T cell receptor (beta chain) was identified in a study of T cells after yellow fever vaccination. Study-level information: Low-cell-number fractions underwent preparation using SMART-Seq v4 Ultra Low Input.

The study's findings and limits: Peaking faster, on day 5 versus 15, the secondary response was nonetheless weaker. The study re-detected most primary-vaccination clones after the booster (approximately 96% CD4, roughly 85% CD8).

TCRdb re-called the 5' RACE reads with MiXCR, one entry per CDR3 protein. The sample lists hundreds of thousands of distinct CDR3 sequences, over 9% occurring once. This clonotype was seen only a few times. Antigen specificity is unknown. Germline V gene lookup returns CDR1 SGHRS and CDR2 YFSETQ. The CDR3 consists of 17 residues. V trimming: 4 bases; J trimming: 0 bases; junction bases outside the gene matches: 6. The input for sequencing was PBMCs, taken on the day of the yellow fever booster vaccination. The V call is TRBV5-1, the J call TRBJ2-1; 11 bases line up with TRBD2. The clonotype originates from a man in his thirties or forties who received the YFV17D yellow fever vaccine. CDR3: CASSTISGRASYNEQFF. CDR3 nucleotides: TGCGCCAGCAGCACCATTAGCGGGAGGGCCTCCTACAATGAGCAGTTCTTC.